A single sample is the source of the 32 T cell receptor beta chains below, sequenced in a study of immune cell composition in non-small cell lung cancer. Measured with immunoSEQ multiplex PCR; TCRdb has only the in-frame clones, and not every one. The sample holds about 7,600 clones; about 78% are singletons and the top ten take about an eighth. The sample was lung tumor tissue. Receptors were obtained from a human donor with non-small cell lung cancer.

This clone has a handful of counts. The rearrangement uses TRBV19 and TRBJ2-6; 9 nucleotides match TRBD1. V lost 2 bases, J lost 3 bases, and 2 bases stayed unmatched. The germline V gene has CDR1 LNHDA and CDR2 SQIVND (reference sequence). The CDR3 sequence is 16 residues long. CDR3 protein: CASSITGGGGANVLTF. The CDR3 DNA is TGTGCCAGTAGTATAACAGGGGGCGGTGGGGCCAACGTCCTGACTTTC.

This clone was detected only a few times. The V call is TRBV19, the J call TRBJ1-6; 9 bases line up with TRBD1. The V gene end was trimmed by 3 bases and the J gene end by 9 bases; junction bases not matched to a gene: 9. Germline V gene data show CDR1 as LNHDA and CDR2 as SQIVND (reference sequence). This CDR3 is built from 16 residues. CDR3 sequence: CASSMGQGGQLSPLHF. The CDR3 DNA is TGTGCCAGTAGTATGGGACAGGGAGGGCAACTTTCACCCCTCCACTTT. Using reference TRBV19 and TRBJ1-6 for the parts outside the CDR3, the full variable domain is DGGITQSPKYLFRKEGQNVTLSCEQNLNHDAMYWYRQDPGQGLRLIYYSQIVNDFQKGDIAEGYSVSREKKESFPLTVTSAQKNPTAFYLCASSMGQGGQLSPLHFGNGTRLTVT.

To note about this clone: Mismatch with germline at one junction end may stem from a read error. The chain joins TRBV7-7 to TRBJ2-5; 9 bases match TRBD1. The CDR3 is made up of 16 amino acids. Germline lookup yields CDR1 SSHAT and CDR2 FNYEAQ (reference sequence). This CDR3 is CASSLEGQGRGETQYF. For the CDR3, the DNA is TGTGCTAGCAGCTTAGAAGGACAGGGGCGAGGGGAGACCCAGTACTTC.

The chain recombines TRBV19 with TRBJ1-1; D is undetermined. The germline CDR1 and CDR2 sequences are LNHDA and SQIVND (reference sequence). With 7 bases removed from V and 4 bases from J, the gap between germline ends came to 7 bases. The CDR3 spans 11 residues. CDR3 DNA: TGTGCCAGTATCAGGTTCACTGAAGCTTTCTTT. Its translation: CASIRFTEAFF.

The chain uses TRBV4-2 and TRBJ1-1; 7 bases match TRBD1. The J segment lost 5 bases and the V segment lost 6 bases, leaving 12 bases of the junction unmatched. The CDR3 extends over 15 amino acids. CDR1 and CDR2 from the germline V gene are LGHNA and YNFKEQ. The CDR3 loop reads CASRPPTGSRTEAFF. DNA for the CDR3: TGTGCCAGCAGACCCCCGACAGGGTCGAGAACTGAAGCTTTCTTT.

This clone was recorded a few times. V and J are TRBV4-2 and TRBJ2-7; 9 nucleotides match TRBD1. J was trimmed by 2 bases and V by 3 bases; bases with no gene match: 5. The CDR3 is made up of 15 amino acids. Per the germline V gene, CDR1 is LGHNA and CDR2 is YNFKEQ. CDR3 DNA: TGTGCCAGCAGCCAGGGTACAGGGGGCACCTACGAGCAGTACTTC. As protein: CASSQGTGGTYEQYF.

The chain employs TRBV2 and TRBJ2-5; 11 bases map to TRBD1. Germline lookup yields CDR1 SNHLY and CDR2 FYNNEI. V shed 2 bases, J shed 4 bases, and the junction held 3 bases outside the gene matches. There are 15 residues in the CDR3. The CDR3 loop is CASSERTGGTETQYF. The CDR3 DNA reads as TGTGCCAGCAGTGAAAGGACAGGGGGCACAGAGACCCAGTACTTC.

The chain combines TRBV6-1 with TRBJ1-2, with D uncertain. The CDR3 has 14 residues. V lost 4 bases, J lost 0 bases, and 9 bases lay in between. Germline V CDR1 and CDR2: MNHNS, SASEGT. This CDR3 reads CASSVYSANYGYTF. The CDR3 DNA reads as TGTGCCAGCAGTGTGTACAGCGCTAACTATGGCTACACCTTC.

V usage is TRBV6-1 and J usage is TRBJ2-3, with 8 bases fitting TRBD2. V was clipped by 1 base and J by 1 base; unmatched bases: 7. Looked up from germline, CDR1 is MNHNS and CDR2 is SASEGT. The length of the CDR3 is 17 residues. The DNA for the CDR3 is TGTGCCAGCAGTGAAGTAATTGCGGGGGGAGGCACAGATACGCAGTATTTT. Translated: CASSEVIAGGGTDTQYF.

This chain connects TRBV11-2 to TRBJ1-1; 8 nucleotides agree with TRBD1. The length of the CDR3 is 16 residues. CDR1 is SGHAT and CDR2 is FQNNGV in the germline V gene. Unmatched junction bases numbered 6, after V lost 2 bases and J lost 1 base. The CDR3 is CASSLMAGGWNTEAFF. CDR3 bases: TGTGCCAGCAGCTTAATGGCAGGGGGCTGGAACACTGAAGCTTTCTTT.

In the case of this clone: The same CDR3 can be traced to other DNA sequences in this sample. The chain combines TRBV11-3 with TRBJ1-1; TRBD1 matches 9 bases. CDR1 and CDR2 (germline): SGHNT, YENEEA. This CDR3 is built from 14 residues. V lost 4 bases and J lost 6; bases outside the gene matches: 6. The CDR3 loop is CASSSGQGSPEAFF. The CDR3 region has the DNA TGTGCCAGCAGCTCGGGACAGGGAAGCCCTGAAGCTTTCTTT. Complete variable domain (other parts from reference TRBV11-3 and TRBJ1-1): EAGVVQSPRYKIIEKKQPVAFWCNPISGHNTLYWYLQNLGQGPELLIRYENEEAVDDSQLPKDRFSAERLKGVDSTLKIQPAELGDSAVYLCASSSGQGSPEAFFGQGTRLTVV.

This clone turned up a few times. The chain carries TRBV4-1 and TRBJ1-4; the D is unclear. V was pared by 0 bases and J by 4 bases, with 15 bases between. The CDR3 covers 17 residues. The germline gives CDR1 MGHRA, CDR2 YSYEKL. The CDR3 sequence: CASSQEPSGGFNEKLFF. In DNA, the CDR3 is TGCGCCAGCAGCCAAGAGCCGAGCGGAGGGTTTAATGAAAAACTGTTTTTT.

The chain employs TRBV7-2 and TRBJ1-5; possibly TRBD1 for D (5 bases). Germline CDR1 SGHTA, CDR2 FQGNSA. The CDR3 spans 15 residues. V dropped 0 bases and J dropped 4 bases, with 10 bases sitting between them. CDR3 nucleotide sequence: TGTGCCAGCAGCTTAGCTCGGGGGGAAAATCAGCCCCAGCATTTT. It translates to CASSLARGENQPQHF.

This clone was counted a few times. Here the CDR3 DNA reads TGTGCCAGCAGTGCCCAGGGACAGGACGGGTCCTACGAGCAGTACTTC. Its translation: CASSAQGQDGSYEQYF. The chain carries TRBV6-1 and TRBJ2-7; TRBD1 matches at 8 bases. The J segment lost 1 base and the V segment lost 4 bases, leaving 9 bases of the junction unmatched. The CDR3 is 16 residues long. The germline CDR1 and CDR2 sequences are MNHNS and SASEGT.

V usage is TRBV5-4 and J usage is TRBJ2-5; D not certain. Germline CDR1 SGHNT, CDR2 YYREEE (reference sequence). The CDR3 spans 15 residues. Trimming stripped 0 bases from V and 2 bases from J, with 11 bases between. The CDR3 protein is CASSLAVNQQETQYF. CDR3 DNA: TGTGCCAGCAGCTTGGCCGTGAATCAACAAGAGACCCAGTACTTC.

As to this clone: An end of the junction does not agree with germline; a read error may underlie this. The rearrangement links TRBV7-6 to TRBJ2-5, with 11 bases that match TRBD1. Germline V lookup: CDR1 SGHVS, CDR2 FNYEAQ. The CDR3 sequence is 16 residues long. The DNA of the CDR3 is TGTGCCAGCACCTTAGGGGACAGGGGGTTCCAAGAGACCCAGTACTTC. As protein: CASTLGDRGFQETQYF. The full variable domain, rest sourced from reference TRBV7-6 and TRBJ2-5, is GAGVSQSPRYKVTKRGQDVALRCDPISGHVSLYWYRQALGQGPEFLTYFNYEAQQDKSGLPNDRFSAERPEGSISTLTIQRTEQRDSAMYRCASTLGDRGFQETQYFGPGTRLLVL.

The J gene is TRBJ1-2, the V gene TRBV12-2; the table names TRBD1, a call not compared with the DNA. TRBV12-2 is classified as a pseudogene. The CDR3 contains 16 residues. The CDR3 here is CASRAVPAGENYGYTF. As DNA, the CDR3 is TGTGCAAGTCGCGCGGTCCCGGCAGGGGAAAACTATGGCTACACCTTC.

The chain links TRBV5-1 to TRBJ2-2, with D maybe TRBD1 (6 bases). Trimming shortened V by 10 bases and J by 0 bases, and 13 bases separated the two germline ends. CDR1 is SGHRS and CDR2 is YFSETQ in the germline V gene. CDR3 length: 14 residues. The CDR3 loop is CAGKDSANTGELFF. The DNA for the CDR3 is TGCGCCGGAAAGGACAGCGCGAACACCGGGGAGCTGTTTTTT.

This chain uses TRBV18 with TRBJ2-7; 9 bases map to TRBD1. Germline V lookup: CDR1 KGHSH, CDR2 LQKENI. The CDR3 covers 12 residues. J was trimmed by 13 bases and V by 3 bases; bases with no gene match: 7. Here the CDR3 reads CASSPGQGGEYF. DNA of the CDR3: TGTGCCAGCTCACCGGGACAGGGAGGTGAATACTTC. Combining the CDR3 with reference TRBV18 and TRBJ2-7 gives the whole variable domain NAGVMQNPRHLVRRRGQEARLRCSPMKGHSHVYWYRQLPEEGLKFMVYLQKENIIDESGMPKERFSAEFPKEGPSILRIQQVVRGDSAAYFCASSPGQGGEYFGPGTRLTVT.

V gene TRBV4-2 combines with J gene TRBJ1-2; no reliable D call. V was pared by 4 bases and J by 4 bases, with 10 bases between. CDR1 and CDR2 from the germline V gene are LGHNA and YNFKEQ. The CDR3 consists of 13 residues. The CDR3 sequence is CASSREEFYGYTF. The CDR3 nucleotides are TGTGCCAGCAGCCGGGAGGAGTTCTATGGCTACACCTTC.

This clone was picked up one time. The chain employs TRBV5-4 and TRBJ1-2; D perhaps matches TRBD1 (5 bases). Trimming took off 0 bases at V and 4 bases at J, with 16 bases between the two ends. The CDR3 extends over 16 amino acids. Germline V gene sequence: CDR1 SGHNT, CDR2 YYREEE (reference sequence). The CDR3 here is CASSLGGGAQGYGYTF. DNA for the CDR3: TGTGCCAGCAGCTTGGGTGGTGGGGCCCAGGGCTATGGCTACACCTTC. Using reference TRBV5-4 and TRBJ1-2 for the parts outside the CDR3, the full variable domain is ETGVTQSPTHLIKTRGQQVTLRCSSQSGHNTVSWYQQALGQGPQFIFQYYREEENGRGNFPPRFSGLQFPNYSSELNVNALELDDSALYLCASSLGGGAQGYGYTFGSGTRLTVV.

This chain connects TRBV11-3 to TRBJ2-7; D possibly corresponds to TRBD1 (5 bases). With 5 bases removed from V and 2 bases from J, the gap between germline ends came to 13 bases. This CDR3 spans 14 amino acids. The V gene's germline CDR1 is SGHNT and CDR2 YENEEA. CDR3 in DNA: TGTGCCAGCAGCCTCAACTGGGGCACCTACGAGCAGTACTTC. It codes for CASSLNWGTYEQYF. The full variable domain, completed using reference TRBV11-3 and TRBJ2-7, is EAGVVQSPRYKIIEKKQPVAFWCNPISGHNTLYWYLQNLGQGPELLIRYENEEAVDDSQLPKDRFSAERLKGVDSTLKIQPAELGDSAVYLCASSLNWGTYEQYFGPGTRLTVT.

The CDR3 loop is CASGGVGNTEAFF. DNA for the CDR3: TGTGCCAGCGGAGGCGTGGGAAACACTGAAGCTTTCTTT. This chain links TRBV18 with TRBJ1-1, with unresolved D. This CDR3 comprises 13 residues. Germline V gene data show CDR1 as KGHSH and CDR2 as LQKENI. The ends were cut back, 8 bases at V and 2 bases at J, with 12 bases in the middle.

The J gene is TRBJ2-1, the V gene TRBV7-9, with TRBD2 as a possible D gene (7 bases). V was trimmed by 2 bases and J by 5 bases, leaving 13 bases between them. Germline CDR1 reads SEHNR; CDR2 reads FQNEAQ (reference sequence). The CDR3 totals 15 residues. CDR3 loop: CASSLRGGAHNEQFF. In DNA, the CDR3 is TGTGCCAGCAGCTTAAGGGGGGGGGCCCACAATGAGCAGTTCTTC.

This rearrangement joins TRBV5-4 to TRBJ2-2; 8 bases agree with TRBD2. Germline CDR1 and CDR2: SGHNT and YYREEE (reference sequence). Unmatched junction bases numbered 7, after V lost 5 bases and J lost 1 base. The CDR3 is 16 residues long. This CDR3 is CASSTAGTRNTGELFF. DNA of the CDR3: TGTGCCAGCAGTACGGCCGGGACTAGGAACACCGGGGAGCTGTTTTTT.

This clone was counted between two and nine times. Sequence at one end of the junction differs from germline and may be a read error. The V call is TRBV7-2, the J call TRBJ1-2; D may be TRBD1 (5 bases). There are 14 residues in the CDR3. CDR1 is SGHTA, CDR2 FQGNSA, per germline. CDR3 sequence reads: CASSVARVNYGYTF. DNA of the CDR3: TGTGCCAGCAGCGTAGCCAGGGTAAACTATGGCTACACCTTC.

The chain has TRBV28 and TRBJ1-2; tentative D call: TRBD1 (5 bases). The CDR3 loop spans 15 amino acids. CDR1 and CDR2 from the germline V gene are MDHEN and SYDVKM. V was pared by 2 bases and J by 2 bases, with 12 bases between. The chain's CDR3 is CASSLNAAGNYGYTF. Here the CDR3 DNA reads TGTGCCAGCAGTTTAAACGCGGCAGGGAACTATGGCTACACCTTC.

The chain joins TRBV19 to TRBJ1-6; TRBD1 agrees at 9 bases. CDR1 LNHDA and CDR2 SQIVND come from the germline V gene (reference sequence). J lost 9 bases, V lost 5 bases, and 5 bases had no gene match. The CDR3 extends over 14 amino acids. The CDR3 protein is CASSPSDRGSPLHF. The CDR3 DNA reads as TGTGCCAGTAGTCCCTCGGACAGGGGTTCACCCCTCCACTTT.

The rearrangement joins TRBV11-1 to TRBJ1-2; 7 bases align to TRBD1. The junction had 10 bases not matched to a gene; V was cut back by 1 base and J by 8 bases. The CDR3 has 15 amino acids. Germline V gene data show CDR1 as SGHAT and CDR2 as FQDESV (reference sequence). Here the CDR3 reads CASSLGGVTGEGYTF. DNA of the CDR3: TGTGCCAGCAGCTTAGGGGGGGTAACAGGGGAAGGCTACACCTTC.

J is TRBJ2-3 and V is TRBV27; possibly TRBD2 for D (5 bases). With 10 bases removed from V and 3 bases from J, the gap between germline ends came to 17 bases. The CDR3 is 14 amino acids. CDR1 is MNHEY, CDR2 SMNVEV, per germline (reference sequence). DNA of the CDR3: TGTGCCATCTCTCCGGGGTTACAGACAGATACGCAGTATTTT. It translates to CAISPGLQTDTQYF.

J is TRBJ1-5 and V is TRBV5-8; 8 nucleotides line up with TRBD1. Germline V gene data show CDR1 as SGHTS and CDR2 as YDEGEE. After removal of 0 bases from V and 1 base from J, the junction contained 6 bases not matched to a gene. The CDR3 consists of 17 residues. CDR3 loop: CASSLGTGTGSNQPQHF. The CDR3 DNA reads TGTGCCAGCAGCTTGGGGACAGGGACTGGCAGCAATCAGCCCCAGCATTTT.

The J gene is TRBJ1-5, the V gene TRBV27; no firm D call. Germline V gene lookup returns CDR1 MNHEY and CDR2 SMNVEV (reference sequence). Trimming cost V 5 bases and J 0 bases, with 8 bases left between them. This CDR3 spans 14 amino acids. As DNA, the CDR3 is TGTGCCAGCAGTGAAACAGATAGCAATCAGCCCCAGCATTTT. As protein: CASSETDSNQPQHF.